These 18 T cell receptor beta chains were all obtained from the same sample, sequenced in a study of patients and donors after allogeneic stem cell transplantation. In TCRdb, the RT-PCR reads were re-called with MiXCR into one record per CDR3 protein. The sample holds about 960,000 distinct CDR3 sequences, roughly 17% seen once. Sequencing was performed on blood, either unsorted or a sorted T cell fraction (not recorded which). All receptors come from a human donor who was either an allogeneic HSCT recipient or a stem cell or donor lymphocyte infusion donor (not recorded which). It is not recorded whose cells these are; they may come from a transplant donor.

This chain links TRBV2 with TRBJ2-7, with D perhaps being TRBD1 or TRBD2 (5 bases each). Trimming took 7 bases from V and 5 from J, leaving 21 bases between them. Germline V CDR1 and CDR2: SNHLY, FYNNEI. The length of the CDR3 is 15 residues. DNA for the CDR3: TGTGCCAGCAACTGGGGTGAGGGGCAAAGGAACGAGCAGTACTTC. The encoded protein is CASNWGEGQRNEQYF.

For the CDR3, the DNA is TGTGCCATCAGCGCGAACAGGGGGACGCACGAGCAGTACTTC. Encoded protein: CAISANRGTHEQYF. V is TRBV10-3 and J is TRBJ2-7; 8 bases align to TRBD1. The junction had 9 bases not matched to a gene; V was cut back by 6 bases and J by 5 bases. The length of the CDR3 is 14 residues. The V gene's germline CDR1 is ENHRY and CDR2 SYGVKD.

CDR3: CASKNRQGATYEQYF. In nucleotides, the CDR3 is TGCGCCAGCAAAAACAGACAGGGTGCTACCTACGAGCAGTACTTC. The chain employs TRBV5-1 and TRBJ2-7, with 7 bases identical to TRBD1. There are 15 residues in the CDR3. The trim removed 6 bases at V and 2 bases at J, leaving 11 bases unmatched. The germline CDR1 and CDR2 sequences are SGHRS and YFSETQ.

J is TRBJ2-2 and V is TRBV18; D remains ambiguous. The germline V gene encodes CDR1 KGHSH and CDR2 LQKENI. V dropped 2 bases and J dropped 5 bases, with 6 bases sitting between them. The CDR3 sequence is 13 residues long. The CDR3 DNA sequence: TGTGCCAGCTCACCAGGAGAGACCGGGGAGCTGTTTTTT. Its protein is CASSPGETGELFF.

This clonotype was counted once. As DNA, the CDR3 is TGTGCCAGCAGTGAATATGAAATCTCCGAATCACCCCTCCACTTT. Translated, it gives CASSEYEISESPLHF. The chain links TRBV25-1 to TRBJ1-6; D is unresolved. Trimming shortened V by 0 bases and J by 10 bases, and 13 bases separated the two germline ends. The germline V gene has CDR1 MGHDK and CDR2 SYGVNS. The CDR3 spans 15 residues.

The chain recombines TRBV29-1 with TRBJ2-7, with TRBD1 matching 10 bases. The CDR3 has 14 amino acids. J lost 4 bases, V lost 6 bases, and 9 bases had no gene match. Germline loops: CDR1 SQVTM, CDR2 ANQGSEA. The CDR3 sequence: CSVGMGDRGYEQYF. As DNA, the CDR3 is TGCAGCGTCGGAATGGGGGACAGGGGTTACGAGCAGTACTTC.

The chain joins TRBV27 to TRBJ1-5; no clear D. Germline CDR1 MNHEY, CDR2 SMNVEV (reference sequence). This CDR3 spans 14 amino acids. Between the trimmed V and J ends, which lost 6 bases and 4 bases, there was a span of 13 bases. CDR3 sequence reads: CASSPRRINQPQHF. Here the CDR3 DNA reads TGTGCCAGCAGCCCCCGCAGGATAAATCAGCCCCAGCATTTT.

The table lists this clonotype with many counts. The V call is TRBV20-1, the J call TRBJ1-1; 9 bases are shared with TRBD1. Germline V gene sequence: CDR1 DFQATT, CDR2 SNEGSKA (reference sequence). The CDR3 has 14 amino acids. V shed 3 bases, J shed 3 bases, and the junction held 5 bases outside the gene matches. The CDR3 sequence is CSASVQGAYTEAFF. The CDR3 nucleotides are TGCAGTGCTAGTGTACAGGGGGCTTACACTGAAGCTTTCTTT.

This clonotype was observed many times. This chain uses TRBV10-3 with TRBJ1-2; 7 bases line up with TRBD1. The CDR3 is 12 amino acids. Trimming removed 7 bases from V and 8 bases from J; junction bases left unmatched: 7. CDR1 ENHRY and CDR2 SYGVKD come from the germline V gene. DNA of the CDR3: TGTGCCATCACCGAGACAGGGTTCGGCTACACCTTC. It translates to CAITETGFGYTF.

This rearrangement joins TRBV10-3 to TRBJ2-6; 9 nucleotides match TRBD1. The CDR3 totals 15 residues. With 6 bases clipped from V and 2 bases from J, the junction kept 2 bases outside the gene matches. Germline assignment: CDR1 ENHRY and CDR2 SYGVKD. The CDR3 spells CAIRRDRAGANVLTF. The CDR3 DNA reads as TGTGCCATCAGAAGGGACAGGGCTGGGGCCAACGTCCTGACTTTC.

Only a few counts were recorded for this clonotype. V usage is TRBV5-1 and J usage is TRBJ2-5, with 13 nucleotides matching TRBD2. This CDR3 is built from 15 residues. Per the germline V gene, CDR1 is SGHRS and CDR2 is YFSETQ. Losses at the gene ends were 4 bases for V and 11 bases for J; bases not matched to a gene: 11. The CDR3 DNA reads TGCGCCAGCAGCCGGTCCGGGACTAGCGGGACTTTACAGTACTTC. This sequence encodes CASSRSGTSGTLQYF.

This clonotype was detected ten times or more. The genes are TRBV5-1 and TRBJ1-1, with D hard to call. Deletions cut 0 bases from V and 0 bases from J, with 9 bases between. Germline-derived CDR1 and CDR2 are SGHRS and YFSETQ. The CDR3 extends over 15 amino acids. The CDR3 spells CASSLEIGMNTEAFF. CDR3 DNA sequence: TGCGCCAGCAGCTTGGAAATAGGGATGAACACTGAAGCTTTCTTT.

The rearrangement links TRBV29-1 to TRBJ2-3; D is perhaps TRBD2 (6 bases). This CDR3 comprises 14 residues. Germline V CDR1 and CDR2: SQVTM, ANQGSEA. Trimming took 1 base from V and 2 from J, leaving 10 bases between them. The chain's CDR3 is CSVEGLALTDTQYF. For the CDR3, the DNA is TGCAGCGTTGAAGGGCTAGCGCTCACAGATACGCAGTATTTT.

CDR3: CSARVATAPRAGELFF. In nucleotides, the CDR3 is TGCAGTGCTAGAGTAGCGACAGCTCCTCGCGCCGGGGAGCTGTTTTTT. The chain carries TRBV20-1 and TRBJ2-2; D could derive from TRBD1 or TRBD2 (5 bases each). Trimming removed 1 base at V and 6 bases at J, with 18 bases between. Germline V gene sequence: CDR1 DFQATT, CDR2 SNEGSKA (reference sequence). CDR3 size: 16 residues.

DNA for the CDR3: TGTGCCAGCTGCGGGGGCCTTAGCAATGAGCAGTTCTTC. Protein product: CASCGGLSNEQFF. This chain joins TRBV21-1 and TRBJ2-1; TRBD1 is the table's D call, not checked against the DNA. TRBV21-1 is a pseudogene segment. CDR3 length equals 13 residues.

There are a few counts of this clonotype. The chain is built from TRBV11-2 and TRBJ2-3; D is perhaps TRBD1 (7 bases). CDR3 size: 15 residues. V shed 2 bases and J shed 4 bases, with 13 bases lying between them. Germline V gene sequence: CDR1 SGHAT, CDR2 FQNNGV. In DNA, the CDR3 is TGTGCCAGCAGCTTATATGGAGGGGGCCCAGATACGCAGTATTTT. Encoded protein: CASSLYGGGPDTQYF.

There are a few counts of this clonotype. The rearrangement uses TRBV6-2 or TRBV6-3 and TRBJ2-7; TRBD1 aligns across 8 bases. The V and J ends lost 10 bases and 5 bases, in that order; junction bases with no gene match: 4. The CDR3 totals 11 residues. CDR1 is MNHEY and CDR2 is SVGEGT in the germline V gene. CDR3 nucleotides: TGTGCCACTACGGACAGGGACGAGCAGTACTTC. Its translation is CATTDRDEQYF.

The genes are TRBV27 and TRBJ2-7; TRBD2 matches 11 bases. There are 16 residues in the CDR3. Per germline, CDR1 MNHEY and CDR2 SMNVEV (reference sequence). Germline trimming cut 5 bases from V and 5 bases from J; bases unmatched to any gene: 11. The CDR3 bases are TGTGCCAGCAGTCCTAGGGTAACTAGCGGGAGACACGAGCAGTACTTC. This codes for CASSPRVTSGRHEQYF.